The present T cell receptor (beta chain) was sequenced within a study of human CD4 T cells and Enterobacteriaceae. Study-wide results and limits: In the top 5%: about 55% of the 19 and about 60% of the 34 cross-reactive clonotypes.

As for this clone: Its antigen is not known.

Memory CD4+ T cells were sorted as all CD4+ cells except CD45RA+CCR7+CD95- naive cells, over 95% pure. Sorting first excluded CD8+, CD14+, CD16+, CD56+, CD19+ and CD25-bright cells. CDR3 length: 14 residues. The V and J ends lost 2 bases and 6 bases, in that order; junction bases with no gene match: 5. Germline V gives CDR1 SGHRS, CDR2 YFSETQ. Detection sensitivity for ex vivo total memory CD4+ was one cell in 200,000. Using immunoSEQ multiplex PCR, the repertoire was profiled, and TCRdb retains in-frame clones only, with some absent. The sample has about 29,000 clones, 70% to 85% seen once. The V and J genes are TRBV5-1 and TRBJ1-1, with 9 bases that match TRBD1. The sequenced sample was memory CD4+ T cells from blood. The sequence came from a human donor in good health. The CDR3 DNA reads as TGCGCCAGCAGCTTAACAGGGGGCAACCCTGAAGCTTTCTTT. Its protein is CASSLTGGNPEAFF. Looking up the rest from reference TRBV5-1 and TRBJ1-1 gives the full variable domain: KAGVTQTPRYLIKTRGQQVTLSCSPISGHRSVSWYQQTPGQGLQFLFEYFSETQRNKGNFPGRFSGRQFSNSRSEMNVSTLELGDSALYLCASSLTGGNPEAFFGQGTRLTVV.